Presented here are 8 T cell receptor beta chains from one specimen sequenced in a study of cytomegalovirus exposure and HLA in healthy donors. The method was immunoSEQ multiplex PCR; TCRdb's version includes in-frame clones alone and lacks a portion of them. The data show roughly 140,000 clones, less than 90% seen once. Sequenced material: PBMCs. The receptors derive from a woman aged 18-30 years in good health and CMV-seropositive.

The chain has TRBV10-1 and TRBJ1-5; the match to TRBD1 covers 7 bases. Germline values: CDR1 WNHNN, CDR2 SYGVQD (reference sequence). This CDR3 spans 17 amino acids. V lost 4 bases to trimming and J lost 4 bases; unmatched junction nucleotides: 13. The CDR3 loop is CASSVRQGPLSNQPQHF. DNA for the CDR3: TGCGCCAGCAGTGTAAGACAGGGACCCCTAAGTAATCAGCCCCAGCATTTT.

This chain uses TRBV14 with TRBJ2-3; D is undetermined. CDR3 size: 14 residues. Trimming left V 3 bases short and J 6 bases short, with 13 bases between. Per the germline V gene, CDR1 is SGHDN and CDR2 is FVKESK. The CDR3 loop reads CASSHPSAQDTQYF. The CDR3 nucleotides are TGTGCCAGCAGCCACCCCAGCGCCCAGGATACGCAGTATTTT.

The chain recombines TRBV5-4 with TRBJ2-1, with 11 bases that match TRBD2. Germline CDR1 and CDR2: SGHNT and YYREEE (reference sequence). The V segment lost 4 bases and the J segment 10 bases; nucleotides outside the gene matches: 19. CDR3 size: 18 residues. CDR3 DNA: TGTGCCAGCAGCGGAGGCCCCGGGACTAGCGGCCCTCAGGGCGAGCAGTTCTTC. It yields the protein CASSGGPGTSGPQGEQFF.

The V call is TRBV7-5, the J call TRBJ2-1; the table's D call, TRBD2, was not checked against the DNA. TRBV7-5 is noted as a pseudogene. This CDR3 spans 19 amino acids. The chain's CDR3 is CARSLGVPGLAGGINEQFF. Written as DNA, the CDR3 is TGTGCCAGAAGCTTAGGGGTCCCGGGACTAGCGGGAGGGATCAATGAGCAGTTCTTC.

V and J are TRBV30 and TRBJ1-1, with a possible D match to TRBD1 (5 bases). CDR3 size: 14 residues. The germline CDR1 and CDR2 sequences are GTSNPN and SVGIG (reference sequence). Trimming removed 8 bases from V and 2 bases from J, with 18 bases in between. CDR3 nucleotides: TGTGCCACTGATCGACAGAACCGTAACACTGAAGCTTTCTTT. Encoded protein: CATDRQNRNTEAFF.

This chain links TRBV6-1 with TRBJ1-4; maybe TRBD1 (5 bases). The CDR3 loop spans 15 amino acids. The V end lost 1 base, the J end lost 7 bases, and 13 bases lay between the germline ends. Per the germline V gene, CDR1 is MNHNS and CDR2 is SASEGT. Written as DNA, the CDR3 is TGTGCCAGCAGTGAAGGGCCGGTCGGGGGTGAAAAACTGTTTTTT. The encoded protein is CASSEGPVGGEKLFF.

This sequence joins TRBV6-1 and TRBJ1-4; D not resolved. Looked up from germline, CDR1 is MNHNS and CDR2 is SASEGT. The CDR3 loop spans 13 amino acids. Trimming removed 4 bases from V and 4 bases from J, with 7 bases in between. CDR3 nucleotide sequence: TGTGCCAGCAGTGTTCCCCTTAATGAAAAACTGTTTTTT. This gives the protein CASSVPLNEKLFF.

The rearrangement links TRBV19 to TRBJ1-3; TRBD1 aligns across 7 bases. This CDR3 region has 17 residues. J lost 4 bases, V lost 4 bases, and 13 bases had no gene match. Germline CDR1 is LNHDA and CDR2 is SQIVND (reference sequence). DNA of the CDR3: TGTGCCAGTAGTACATCTCGCGGGACAGTAACAGGAAACACCATATATTTT. Its protein is CASSTSRGTVTGNTIYF.